The source of this TCR beta chain is a study of cytomegalovirus exposure and HLA in healthy donors. In the study overall: One earlier analysis, a look at roughly 170 million T cells, found roughly 120 million unique TCR beta sequences.

60 Vbeta and 13 Jbeta primers were used in PCR. Only in-frame clones appear in the TCRdb table, and some are missing; sequencing was by immunoSEQ multiplex PCR. The sample carries 60,000 to 75,000 clones, 70% to 75% recorded once. This CDR3 has 18 residues. The germline V gene encodes CDR1 MDHEN and CDR2 SYDVKM. The ends lost 5 bases at V and 0 bases at J; junction bases unmatched: 15. This chain joins TRBV28 and TRBJ1-1; 7 bases line up with TRBD1. Input material: PBMCs. This TCR was sampled from a woman in her thirties in good health and CMV-seropositive. The CDR3 nucleotides read TGTGCCAGCAGTCCCCTCGGGACAGACCGCTTCATGAACACTGAAGCTTTCTTT. Its protein is CASSPLGTDRFMNTEAFF.